The rows below give T cell receptor beta chains drawn from one sample of a study of blood T cell repertoires in COVID-19. Some clones are missing from TCRdb's copy, which holds only in-frame ones; the method was immunoSEQ multiplex PCR. The table shows 350,000 or so clones, with 92% occurring only once. The specimen was PBMCs or T cells enriched from blood (not recorded which). These receptors were taken from a woman aged 30 to 39 who had recovered from COVID-19. CDR3s include the opening cysteine and the closing phenylalanine or tryptophan. The D gene is left open where the match is weak. A clone size is listed for some rows: how often the clone was seen (once, few, many), or a class if it is expanded.

CDR3: CASIEPGQETQYF; DNA: TGTGCCAGCATCGAACCAGGCCAAGAGACCCAGTACTTC; size: NA; V: TRBV28; D: NA; J: TRBJ2-5
CDR3: CASSRAGGSSYNEQFF; DNA: TGTGCCAGCAGCCGGGCGGGGGGGAGCTCCTACAATGAGCAGTTCTTC; size: NA; V: TRBV11-2; D: TRBD2; J: TRBJ2-1
CDR3: CASSQTRDTEAFF; DNA: TGTGCCAGCAGCCAAACGAGGGACACTGAAGCTTTCTTT; size: NA; V: TRBV4-2; D: NA; J: TRBJ1-1
CDR3: CASSSLAGGPGEQYF; DNA: TGTGCCAGCAGTTCCTTAGCGGGAGGGCCGGGGGAGCAGTACTTC; size: NA; V: TRBV6-2/TRBV6-3; D: TRBD2; J: TRBJ2-7
CDR3: CASSPQAEGNTEAFF; DNA: TGTGCCAGCAGCCCTCAGGCGGAGGGGAACACTGAAGCTTTCTTT; size: NA; V: TRBV9; D: NA; J: TRBJ1-1
CDR3: CASSARINQPQHF; DNA: TGTGCCAGCAGCGCCAGGATCAATCAGCCCCAGCATTTT; size: NA; V: TRBV6-5; D: NA; J: TRBJ1-5
CDR3: CASSFHRDRETQYF; DNA: TGTGCCAGCAGTTTTCACCGGGACAGAGAGACCCAGTACTTC; size: once; V: TRBV6-5; D: TRBD1; J: TRBJ2-5
CDR3: CATLQRGGSSYNEQFF; DNA: TGTGCCACTCTCCAACGTGGGGGGAGCTCCTACAATGAGCAGTTCTTC; size: NA; V: TRBV19; D: NA; J: TRBJ2-1
CDR3: CASSPGLVMIAKNIQYF; DNA: TGCGCCAGCAGCCCGGGACTAGTCATGATAGCCAAAAACATTCAGTACTTC; size: few; V: TRBV4-1; D: TRBD2; J: TRBJ2-4
CDR3: CATSRPGGYQHTIYF; DNA: TGTGCCACCAGCCGTCCAGGGGGGTATCAACACACCATATATTTT; size: NA; V: TRBV15; D: TRBD1; J: TRBJ1-3
CDR3: CASSETGSNYGYTF; DNA: TGTGCCAGCAGTGAAACAGGATCTAACTATGGCTACACCTTC; size: NA; V: TRBV6-1; D: NA; J: TRBJ1-2
CDR3: CASSPPVTSGSSGELFF; DNA: TGTGCCAGCAGCCCTCCGGTAACTAGCGGGAGCTCCGGGGAGCTGTTTTTT; size: NA; V: TRBV11-2; D: TRBD2; J: TRBJ2-2
CDR3: CASSQGDRESEKLFF; DNA: TGTGCCAGCAGTCAAGGGGACAGGGAGAGTGAAAAACTGTTTTTT; size: NA; V: TRBV28; D: TRBD1; J: TRBJ1-4
CDR3: CARRLAGGSYEQYF; DNA: TGTGCCAGGAGGCTAGCGGGGGGCTCCTACGAGCAGTACTTC; size: NA; V: TRBV5-3; D: TRBD2; J: TRBJ2-7
CDR3: CASSLGQRAEAFF; DNA: TGTGCCAGCAGCTTAGGACAGCGAGCTGAAGCTTTCTTT; size: once; V: TRBV7-3; D: NA; J: TRBJ1-1
CDR3: CASSQIINTGSSYEQYF; DNA: TGCGCCAGCAGCCAGATAATAAACACGGGGAGCTCCTACGAGCAGTACTTC; size: NA; V: TRBV4-1; D: NA; J: TRBJ2-7
CDR3: CASSPPGGKFNNEQFF; DNA: TGTGCCAGCAGCCCCCCAGGAGGGAAGTTCAACAATGAGCAGTTCTTC; size: many; V: TRBV5-4; D: NA; J: TRBJ2-1
CDR3: CASSTGQGVNTEAFF; DNA: TGTGCCAGCAGCACGGGACAGGGGGTAAACACTGAAGCTTTCTTT; size: NA; V: TRBV7-8; D: TRBD1; J: TRBJ1-1
CDR3: CTQLGAQRGGYTF; DNA: TGTACCCAGCTTGGGGCGCAGCGAGGTGGCTACACCTTC; size: NA; V: TRBV2; D: NA; J: TRBJ1-2
CDR3: CASSSRLNDRTDTQYF; DNA: TGTGCCAGCAGCTCTAGACTGAACGACCGCACAGATACGCAGTATTTT; size: NA; V: TRBV11-1; D: NA; J: TRBJ2-3
CDR3: CASSPQDYIQYF; DNA: TGTGCCAGCAGTCCGCAGGATTACATTCAGTACTTC; size: NA; V: TRBV5-5; D: NA; J: TRBJ2-4
CDR3: CASNPFHRGTEIGTEAFF; DNA: TGCGCCAGCAACCCTTTCCACCGCGGGACGGAAATAGGGACTGAAGCTTTCTTT; size: once; V: TRBV10-1; D: NA; J: TRBJ1-1
CDR3: CASSSSSGVPYEQYF; DNA: TGTGCCAGCAGCTCGTCTAGCGGAGTCCCCTACGAGCAGTACTTC; size: NA; V: TRBV7-9; D: TRBD2; J: TRBJ2-7
CDR3: CASRRAGDGYEQYF; DNA: TGTGCCAGCAGGAGAGCGGGAGATGGCTACGAGCAGTACTTC; size: NA; V: TRBV28; D: TRBD2; J: TRBJ2-7